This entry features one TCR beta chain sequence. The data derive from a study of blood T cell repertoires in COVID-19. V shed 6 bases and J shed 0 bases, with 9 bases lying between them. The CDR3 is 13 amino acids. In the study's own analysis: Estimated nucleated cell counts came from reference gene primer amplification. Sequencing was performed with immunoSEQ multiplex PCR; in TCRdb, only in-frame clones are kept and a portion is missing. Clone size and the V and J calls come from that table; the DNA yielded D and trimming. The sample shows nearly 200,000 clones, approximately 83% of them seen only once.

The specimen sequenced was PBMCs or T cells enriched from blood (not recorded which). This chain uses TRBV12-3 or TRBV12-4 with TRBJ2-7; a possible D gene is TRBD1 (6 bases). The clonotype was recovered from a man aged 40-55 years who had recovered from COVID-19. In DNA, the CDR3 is TGTGCCAGCAGGAGGGGGTTCTCCTACGAGCAGTACTTC. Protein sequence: CASRRGFSYEQYF.